This TCR beta chain was recovered during a study of cytomegalovirus exposure and HLA in healthy donors. On the study more broadly: Of a few hundred genotyped donors, about 80% grouped in the Caucasian-associated ancestry cluster.

A remark on this clone: The antigen is undetermined.

Germline V gene data show CDR1 as SGHDN and CDR2 as FVKESK. Trimming left V 2 bases short and J 8 bases short, with 15 bases between. The length of the CDR3 is 14 residues. Findings of the study overall: Later analysis identified 17,000 or so TCR beta sequences associated with HLA alleles, using a false discovery rate threshold of 0.05. TCR beta V- and J-gene trimming was later associated with a missense DCLRE1C variant. Solely CMV serostatus was available to characterize immune exposure.

The study ran its PCR with 60 Vbeta and 13 Jbeta primers. Libraries were prepared by immunoSEQ multiplex PCR; TCRdb keeps only in-frame clonotypes and omits some of them. The sample records about 180,000 clones, 82% being singletons. The sequenced sample was PBMCs. This chain uses TRBV14 with TRBJ1-2; tentative D call: TRBD1 (5 bases). The source of this sequence is a man aged 40-50 years in good health and CMV-seronegative. The CDR3 DNA follows: TGTGCCAGCAGCCAACGCGGGGCGGGCAGAGGCTACACCTTC. Amino acids: CASSQRGAGRGYTF.